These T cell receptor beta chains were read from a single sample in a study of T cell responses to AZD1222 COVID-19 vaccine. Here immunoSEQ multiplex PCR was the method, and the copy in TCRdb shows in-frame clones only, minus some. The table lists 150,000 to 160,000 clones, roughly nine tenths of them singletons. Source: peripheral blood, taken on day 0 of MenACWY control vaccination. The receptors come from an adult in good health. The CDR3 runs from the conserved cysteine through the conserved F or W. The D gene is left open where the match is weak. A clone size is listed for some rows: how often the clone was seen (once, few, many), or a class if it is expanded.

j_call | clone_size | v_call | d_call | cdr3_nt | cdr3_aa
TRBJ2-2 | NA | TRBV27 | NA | TGTGCCAGCCTCGACGTGGGGGGGGCTTTGGTCTCACCGAACACCGGGGAGCTGTTTTTT | CASLDVGGALVSPNTGELFF
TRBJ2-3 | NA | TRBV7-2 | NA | TGTGCCAGCAGCTTAGCGAGACACACAGATACGCAGTATTTT | CASSLARHTDTQYF
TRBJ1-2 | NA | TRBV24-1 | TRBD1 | TGTGCCACCAGTGACACGACAGGGAATGGCTACACCTTC | CATSDTTGNGYTF
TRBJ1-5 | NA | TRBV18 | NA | TGTGCCAGCTCACCTTTTAGGGGCTCCCGCAATCAGCCCCAGCATTTT | CASSPFRGSRNQPQHF
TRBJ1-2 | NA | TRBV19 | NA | TGTGCCAGTCATTTCGGGGTTAACTATGGCTACACCTTC | CASHFGVNYGYTF
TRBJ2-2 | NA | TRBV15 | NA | TGTGCCACCGGCAGCAGCGACACCGGGGAGCTGTTTTTT | CATGSSDTGELFF
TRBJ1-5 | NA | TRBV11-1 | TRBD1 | TGTGCCAGCAGCTCGGGACAGGGGTACAATCAGCCCCAGCATTTT | CASSSGQGYNQPQHF
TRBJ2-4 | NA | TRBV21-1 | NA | TGTGCCAGCAGCACTTCTACAGGGGTGCGGGCCAAAAACATTCAGTACTTC | CASSTSTGVRAKNIQYF
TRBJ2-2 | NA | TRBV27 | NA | TGTGCCAGCGGCCGGAACACCGGGGAGCTGTTTTTT | CASGRNTGELFF
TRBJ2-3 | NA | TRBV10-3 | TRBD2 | TGTGCCATCAGCCTCGGGACTAGCGGGGGTGAGGGTACGCAGTATTTT | CAISLGTSGGEGTQYF
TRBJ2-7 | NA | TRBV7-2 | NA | TGTGCCAGCAGCTTTAGCATTTCGGGGCTGAGGATCTACGAGCAGTACTTC | CASSFSISGLRIYEQYF
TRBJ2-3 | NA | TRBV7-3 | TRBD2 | TGTGCCAGCAGCTTACAGGCTAGCGGGAGTTCAGATACGCAGTATTTT | CASSLQASGSSDTQYF
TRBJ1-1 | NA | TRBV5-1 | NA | TGCGCCAGCAATTGGAACACTGAAGCTTTCTTT | CASNWNTEAFF
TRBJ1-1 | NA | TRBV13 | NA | TGTGCCAGCAAGTTGGGGGCACCCCGTGGGAACACTGAAGCTTTCTTT | CASKLGAPRGNTEAFF
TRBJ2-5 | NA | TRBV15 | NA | TGTGCCACCAGCAGGCTTAGAGAGACCCAGTACTTC | CATSRLRETQYF
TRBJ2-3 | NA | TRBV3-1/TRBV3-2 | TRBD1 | TGTGCCAGCAGCCACAGGGGGCGAGACACAGATACGCAGTATTTT | CASSHRGRDTDTQYF
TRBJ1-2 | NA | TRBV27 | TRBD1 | TGTGCCAGCAGTTTCCTCCAGACAGGGGTATATGGCTACACCTTC | CASSFLQTGVYGYTF
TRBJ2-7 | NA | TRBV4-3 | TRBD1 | TGCGCCAGCAGCCCAGCCGGGACAGGGACCTACGAGCAGTACTTC | CASSPAGTGTYEQYF
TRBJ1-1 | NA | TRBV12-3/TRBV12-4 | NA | TGTGCCAGCAGTTTGGGCCCAAACAGTGAAGCTTTCTTT | CASSLGPNSEAFF
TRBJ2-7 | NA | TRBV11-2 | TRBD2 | TGTGCCAGCAGCTTAGATTCGGCTAGCGGGATCCACTTC | CASSLDSASGIHF
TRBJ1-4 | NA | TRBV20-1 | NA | TGCAGTGCCTCCTTCGGCGAAAAACTGTTTTTT | CSASFGEKLFF
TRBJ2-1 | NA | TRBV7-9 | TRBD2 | TGTGCCAGCAGCTCTCCCGGGGGGGTAGCGACGAATGAGCAGTTCTTC | CASSSPGGVATNEQFF
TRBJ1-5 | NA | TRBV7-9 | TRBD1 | TGTGCCAGCAGCCCTGGGACAGGAGAGAATCAGCCCCAGCATTTT | CASSPGTGENQPQHF
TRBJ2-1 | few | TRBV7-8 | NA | TGTGCCAGCAGCTTAGAAATTTCCAGGGGTAATGAGCAGTTCTTC | CASSLEISRGNEQFF
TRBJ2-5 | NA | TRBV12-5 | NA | TGTGCTAGTGGTTTGGGATCCGGGCCCCTGGAGACCCAGTACTTC | CASGLGSGPLETQYF
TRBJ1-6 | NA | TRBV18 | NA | TGTGCCAGCTCACCCAGGGACCTCACTAATTCACCCCTCCACTTT | CASSPRDLTNSPLHF
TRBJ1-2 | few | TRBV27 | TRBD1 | TGTGCCAGCAGTCCATGGGACAGTTTACGGGGCTACACCTTC | CASSPWDSLRGYTF
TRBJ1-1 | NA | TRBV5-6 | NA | TGTGCCAGCAGCTTGGAGGGGGTTGGCACTGAAGCTTTCTTT | CASSLEGVGTEAFF
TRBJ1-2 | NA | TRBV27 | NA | TGTGCCAGCAGTTTACGGGGCAGCAACTATGGCTACACCTTC | CASSLRGSNYGYTF
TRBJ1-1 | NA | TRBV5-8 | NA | TGTGCCAGCAGCTCCGGGGATCGGCAGGATACTGAAGCTTTCTTT | CASSSGDRQDTEAFF
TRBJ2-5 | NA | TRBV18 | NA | TGTGCCAGCTCACCACCAAACAGTCAAGAGACCCAGTACTTC | CASSPPNSQETQYF